The source of this T cell receptor beta chain is a study of OX40 agonist ivuxolimab in advanced cancers. The germline CDR1 and CDR2 sequences are SGHTA and FQGNSA. This CDR3 contains 12 residues. Trimming shortened V by 2 bases and J by 2 bases, and 2 bases separated the two germline ends. Findings and limits, study-wide: Partial responders at 0.1-3.0 mg/kg had among the lowest clonal expansion. In the expanded peripheral T cells, antigen specificity was never determined.

Produced via immunoSEQ multiplex PCR; TCRdb's table is partial and in-frame only. The sample has more than 75,000 clones; roughly 86% are singletons. Note on this clone: What it recognizes is unknown.

The rearrangement uses TRBV7-2 and TRBJ2-3; no firm D call. The sequence was collected from an adult with an advanced solid tumor such as melanoma, head and neck, liver or kidney cancer. The specimen comprised CD4+ or CD8+ T cells sorted from blood, sampled in a trial of the OX40 agonist ivuxolimab. The CDR3 here is CASSLITDTQYF. CDR3 coding DNA: TGTGCCAGCAGCTTAATCACAGATACGCAGTATTTT.